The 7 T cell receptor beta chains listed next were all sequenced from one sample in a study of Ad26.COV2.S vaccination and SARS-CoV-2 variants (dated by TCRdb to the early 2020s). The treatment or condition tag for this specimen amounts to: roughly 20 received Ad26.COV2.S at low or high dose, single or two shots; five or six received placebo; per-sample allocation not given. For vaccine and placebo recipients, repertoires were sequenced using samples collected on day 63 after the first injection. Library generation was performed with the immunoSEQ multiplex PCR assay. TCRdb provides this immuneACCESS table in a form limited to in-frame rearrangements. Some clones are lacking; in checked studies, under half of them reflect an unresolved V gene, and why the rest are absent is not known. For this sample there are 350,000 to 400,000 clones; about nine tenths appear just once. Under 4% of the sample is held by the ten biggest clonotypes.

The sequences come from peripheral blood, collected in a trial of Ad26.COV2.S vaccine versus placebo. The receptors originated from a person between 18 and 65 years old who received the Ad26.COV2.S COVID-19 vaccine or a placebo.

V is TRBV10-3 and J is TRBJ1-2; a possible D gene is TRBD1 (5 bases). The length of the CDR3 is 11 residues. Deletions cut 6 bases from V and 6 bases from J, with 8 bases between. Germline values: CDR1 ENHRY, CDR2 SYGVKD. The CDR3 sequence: CAIRDSDGYTF. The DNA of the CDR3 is TGTGCCATCAGAGACAGCGATGGCTACACCTTC.

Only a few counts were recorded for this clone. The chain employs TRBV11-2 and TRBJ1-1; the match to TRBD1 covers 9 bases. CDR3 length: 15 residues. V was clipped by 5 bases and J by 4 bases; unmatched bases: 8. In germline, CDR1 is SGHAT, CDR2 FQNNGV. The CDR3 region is CASSPGTGLVTEAFF. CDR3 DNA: TGTGCCAGCAGCCCCGGGACAGGGTTGGTCACTGAAGCTTTCTTT. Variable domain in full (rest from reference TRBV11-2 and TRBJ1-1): EAGVAQSPRYKIIEKRQSVAFWCNPISGHATLYWYQQILGQGPKLLIQFQNNGVVDDSQLPKDRFSAERLKGVDSTLKIQPAKLEDSAVYLCASSPGTGLVTEAFFGQGTRLTVV.

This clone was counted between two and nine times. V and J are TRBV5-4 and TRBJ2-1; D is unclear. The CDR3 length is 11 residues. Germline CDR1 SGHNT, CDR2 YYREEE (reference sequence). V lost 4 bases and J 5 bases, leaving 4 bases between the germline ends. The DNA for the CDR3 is TGTGCCAGCAGCGGAAACAATGAGCAGTTCTTC. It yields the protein CASSGNNEQFF.

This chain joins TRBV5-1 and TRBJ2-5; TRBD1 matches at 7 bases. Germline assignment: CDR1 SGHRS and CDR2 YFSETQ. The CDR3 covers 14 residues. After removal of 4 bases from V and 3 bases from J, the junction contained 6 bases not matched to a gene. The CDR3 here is CASSRGRLEETQYF. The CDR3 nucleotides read TGCGCCAGCAGCAGGGGGCGACTCGAAGAGACCCAGTACTTC.

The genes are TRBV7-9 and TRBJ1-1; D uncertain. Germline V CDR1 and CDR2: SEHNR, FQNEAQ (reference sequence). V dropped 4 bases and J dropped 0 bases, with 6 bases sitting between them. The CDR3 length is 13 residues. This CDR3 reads CASSSSLNTEAFF. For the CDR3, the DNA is TGTGCCAGCAGCTCCTCATTGAACACTGAAGCTTTCTTT.

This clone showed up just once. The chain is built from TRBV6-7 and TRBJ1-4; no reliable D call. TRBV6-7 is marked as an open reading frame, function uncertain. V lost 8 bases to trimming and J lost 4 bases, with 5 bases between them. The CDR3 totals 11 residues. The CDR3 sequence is CASGDNEKLFF. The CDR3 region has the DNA TGTGCCAGCGGGGATAATGAAAAACTGTTTTTT.

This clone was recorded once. CDR3 sequence: CASSYGRGPGNTIYF. In DNA form, the CDR3 reads TGTGCCAGCAGTTACGGCAGGGGGCCTGGAAACACCATATATTTT. V gene TRBV6-5 combines with J gene TRBJ1-3; the match to TRBD1 covers 8 bases. Trimming removed 2 bases from V and 2 bases from J; junction bases left unmatched: 2. Germline lookup yields CDR1 MNHEY and CDR2 SVGAGI. The CDR3 consists of 15 residues.